What follows are 9 T cell receptor beta chains derived from one specimen sequenced in a study of T cells in localized non-small cell lung cancer. The table came from immunoSEQ multiplex PCR; TCRdb's copy has only in-frame clones and leaves some out. The sample records 100,000 to 150,000 clones, roughly nine tenths being singletons. The sequencing used peripheral blood, collected before any cancer treatment. The receptors originated from a female donor older than 55 with stage I lung adenocarcinoma.

The rearrangement joins TRBV6-6 to TRBJ2-5, with 8 bases identical to TRBD2. Trimming took 0 bases from V and 6 from J; bases not matched to a gene: 9. This CDR3 has 16 amino acids. Germline values: CDR1 MNHNY, CDR2 SVGAGI (reference sequence). As DNA, the CDR3 is TGTGCCAGCAGTTACTCCCTTAGCGGGAACCCGCAGACCCAGTACTTC. Translating gives CASSYSLSGNPQTQYF.

V usage is TRBV19 and J usage is TRBJ2-3; D is unclear. Germline V CDR1 and CDR2: LNHDA, SQIVND (reference sequence). The CDR3 runs to 12 residues. V was clipped by 3 bases and J by 6 bases, with 7 bases between them. CDR3 residues: CASSISGDTQYF. The CDR3 DNA follows: TGTGCCAGTAGTATCTCCGGGGATACGCAGTATTTT.

Concerning this clone itself: This same CDR3 is encoded by further DNA sequences in the sample. The chain couples TRBV7-3 to TRBJ2-2; D unclear. CDR3 length: 12 amino acids. Germline V gene sequence: CDR1 SGHTA, CDR2 FQGTGA. Deletions cut 4 bases from V and 5 bases from J, with 5 bases between. The CDR3 DNA sequence: TGTGCCAGCAGCTCGCGAACCGGGGAGCTGTTTTTT. It encodes CASSSRTGELFF.

This chain joins TRBV29-1 and TRBJ2-7; D remains ambiguous. CDR1 and CDR2 from the germline V gene are SQVTM and ANQGSEA. CDR3 size: 12 residues. The ends were cut back, 6 bases at V and 1 base at J, with 10 bases in the middle. This CDR3 reads CSVVWLSYEQYF. The CDR3 DNA reads as TGCAGCGTGGTTTGGCTTTCCTACGAGCAGTACTTC.

This rearrangement joins TRBV19 to TRBJ2-1, with D uncertain. V lost 6 bases and J lost 7, with 10 bases in between. Germline CDR1 LNHDA, CDR2 SQIVND (reference sequence). The CDR3 is 12 residues long. CDR3 nucleotides: TGTGCCAGTAGGGCTGGGCAGAATGAGCAGTTCTTC. This translates into CASRAGQNEQFF. The full variable domain, with the rest looked up from reference TRBV19 and TRBJ2-1, is DGGITQSPKYLFRKEGQNVTLSCEQNLNHDAMYWYRQDPGQGLRLIYYSQIVNDFQKGDIAEGYSVSREKKESFPLTVTSAQKNPTAFYLCASRAGQNEQFFGPGTRLTVL.

The V call is TRBV6-1, the J call TRBJ2-3; D possibly matches TRBD1 or TRBD2 (5 bases each). V lost 8 bases and J 1 base, leaving 13 bases between the germline ends. This CDR3 is 14 amino acids long. Germline-derived CDR1 and CDR2 are MNHNS and SASEGT. DNA of the CDR3: TGTGCCAGCCACCCTATGGGGGGCACAGATACGCAGTATTTT. This gives the protein CASHPMGGTDTQYF.

The V and J genes are TRBV9 and TRBJ2-2, with D perhaps matching TRBD2 (6 bases). Between the trimmed V and J ends, which lost 2 bases and 3 bases, there was a span of 8 bases. CDR1 is SGDLS, CDR2 YYNGEE, per germline. This CDR3 has 14 amino acids. The DNA for the CDR3 is TGTGCCAGCAGCGTCGGGGGTTACACCGGGGAGCTGTTTTTT. Protein sequence: CASSVGGYTGELFF.

This chain connects TRBV4-1 to TRBJ1-4; TRBD1 agrees at 10 bases. The CDR3 runs 19 residues. The V gene end was trimmed by 1 base and the J gene end by 2 bases; junction bases not matched to a gene: 10. Germline-derived CDR1 and CDR2 are MGHRA and YSYEKL. CDR3 coding DNA: TGCGCCAGCAGCCAAGTTTGGACAGGGGGGATTGGGACTAATGAAAAACTGTTTTTT. Residues: CASSQVWTGGIGTNEKLFF.

V and J are TRBV19 and TRBJ2-7; the match to TRBD2 covers 9 bases. Germline V gene data show CDR1 as LNHDA and CDR2 as SQIVND (reference sequence). V dropped 5 bases and J dropped 6; count of bases not matched to a gene: 11. The length of the CDR3 is 15 residues. The CDR3 is CASSLLAGPVGEQYF. As DNA, the CDR3 is TGTGCCAGTAGTTTGCTAGCGGGACCGGTGGGCGAGCAGTACTTC.